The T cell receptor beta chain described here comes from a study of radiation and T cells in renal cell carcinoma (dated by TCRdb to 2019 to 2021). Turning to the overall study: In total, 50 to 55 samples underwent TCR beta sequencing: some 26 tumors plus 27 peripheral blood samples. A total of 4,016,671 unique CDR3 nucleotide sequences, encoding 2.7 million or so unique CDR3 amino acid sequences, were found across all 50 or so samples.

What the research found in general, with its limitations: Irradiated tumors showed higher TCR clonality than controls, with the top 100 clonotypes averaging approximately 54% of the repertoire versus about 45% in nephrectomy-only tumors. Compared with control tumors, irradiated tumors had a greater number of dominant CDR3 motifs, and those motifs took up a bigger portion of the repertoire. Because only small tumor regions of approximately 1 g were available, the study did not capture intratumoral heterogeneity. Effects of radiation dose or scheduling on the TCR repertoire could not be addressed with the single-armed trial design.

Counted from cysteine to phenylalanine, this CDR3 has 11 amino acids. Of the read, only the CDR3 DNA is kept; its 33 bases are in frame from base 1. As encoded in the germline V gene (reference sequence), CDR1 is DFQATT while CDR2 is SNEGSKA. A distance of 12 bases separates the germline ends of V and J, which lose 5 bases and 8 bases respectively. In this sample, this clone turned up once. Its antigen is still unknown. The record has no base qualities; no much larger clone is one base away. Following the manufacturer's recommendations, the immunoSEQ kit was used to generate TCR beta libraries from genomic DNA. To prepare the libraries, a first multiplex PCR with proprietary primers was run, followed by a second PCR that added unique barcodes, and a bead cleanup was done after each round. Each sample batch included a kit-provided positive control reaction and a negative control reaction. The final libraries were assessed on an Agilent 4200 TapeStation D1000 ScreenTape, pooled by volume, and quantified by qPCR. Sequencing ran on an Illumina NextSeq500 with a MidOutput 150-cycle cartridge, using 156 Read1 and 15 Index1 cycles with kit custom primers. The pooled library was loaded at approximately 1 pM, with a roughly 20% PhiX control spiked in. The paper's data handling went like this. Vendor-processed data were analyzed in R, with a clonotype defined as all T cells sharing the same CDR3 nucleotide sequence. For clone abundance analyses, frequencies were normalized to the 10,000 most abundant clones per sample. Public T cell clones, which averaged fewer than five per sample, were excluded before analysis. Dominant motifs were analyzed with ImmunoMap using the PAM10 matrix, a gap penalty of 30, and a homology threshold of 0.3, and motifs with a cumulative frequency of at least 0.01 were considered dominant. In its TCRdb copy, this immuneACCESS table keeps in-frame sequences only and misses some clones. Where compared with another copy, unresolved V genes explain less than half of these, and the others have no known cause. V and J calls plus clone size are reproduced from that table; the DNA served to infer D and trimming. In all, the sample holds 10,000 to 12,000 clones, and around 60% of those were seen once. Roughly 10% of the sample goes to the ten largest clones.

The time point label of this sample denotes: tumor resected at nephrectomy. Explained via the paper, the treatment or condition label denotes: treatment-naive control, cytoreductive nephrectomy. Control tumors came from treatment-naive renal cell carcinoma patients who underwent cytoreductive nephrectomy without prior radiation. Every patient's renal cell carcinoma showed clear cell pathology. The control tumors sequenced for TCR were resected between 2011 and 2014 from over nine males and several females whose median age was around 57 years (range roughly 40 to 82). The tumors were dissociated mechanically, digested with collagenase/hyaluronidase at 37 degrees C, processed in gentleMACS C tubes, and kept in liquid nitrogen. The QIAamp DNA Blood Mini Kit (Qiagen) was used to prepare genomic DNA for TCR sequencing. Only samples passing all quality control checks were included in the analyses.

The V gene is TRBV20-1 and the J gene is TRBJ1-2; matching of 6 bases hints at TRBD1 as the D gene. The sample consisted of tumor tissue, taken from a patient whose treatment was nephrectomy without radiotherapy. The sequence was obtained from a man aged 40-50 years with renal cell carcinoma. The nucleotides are TGCAGTGCTCCCAGGGGCGACGGCTACACCTTC. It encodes CSAPRGDGYTF.